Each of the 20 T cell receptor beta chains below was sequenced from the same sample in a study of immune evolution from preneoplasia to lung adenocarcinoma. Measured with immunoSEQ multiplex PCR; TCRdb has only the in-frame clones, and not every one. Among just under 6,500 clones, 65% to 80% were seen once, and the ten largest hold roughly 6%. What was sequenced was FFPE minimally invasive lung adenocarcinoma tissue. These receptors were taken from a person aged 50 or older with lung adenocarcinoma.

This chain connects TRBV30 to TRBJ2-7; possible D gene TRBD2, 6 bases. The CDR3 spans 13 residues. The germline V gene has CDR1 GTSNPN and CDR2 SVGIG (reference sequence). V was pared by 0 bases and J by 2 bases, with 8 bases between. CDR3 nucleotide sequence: TGTGCCTGGAGTGTAACGGGGGCCTACGAGCAGTACTTC. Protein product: CAWSVTGAYEQYF.

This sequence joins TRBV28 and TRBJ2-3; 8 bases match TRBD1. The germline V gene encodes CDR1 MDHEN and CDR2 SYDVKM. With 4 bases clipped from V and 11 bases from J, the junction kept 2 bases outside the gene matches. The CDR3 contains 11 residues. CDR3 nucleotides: TGTGCCAGCAGTTGGGGGACAGGGCAGTATTTT. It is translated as CASSWGTGQYF. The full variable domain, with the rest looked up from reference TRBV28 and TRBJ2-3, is DVKVTQSSRYLVKRTGEKVFLECVQDMDHENMFWYRQDPGLGLRLIYFSYDVKMKEKGDIPEGYSVSREKKERFSLILESASTNQTSMYLCASSWGTGQYFGPGTRLTVL.

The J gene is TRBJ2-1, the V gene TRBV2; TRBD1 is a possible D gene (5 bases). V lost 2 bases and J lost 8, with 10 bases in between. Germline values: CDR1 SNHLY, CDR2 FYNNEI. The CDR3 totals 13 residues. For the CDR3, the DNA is TGTGCCAGCAGTGAACTAGGGGTCCATGAGCAGTTCTTC. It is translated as CASSELGVHEQFF.

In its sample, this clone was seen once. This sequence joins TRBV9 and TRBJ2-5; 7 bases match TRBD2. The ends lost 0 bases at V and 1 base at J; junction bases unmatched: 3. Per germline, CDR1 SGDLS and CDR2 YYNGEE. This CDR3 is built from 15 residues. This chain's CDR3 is CASSVGLAAQETQYF. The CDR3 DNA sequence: TGTGCCAGCAGCGTAGGCCTAGCGGCCCAAGAGACCCAGTACTTC.

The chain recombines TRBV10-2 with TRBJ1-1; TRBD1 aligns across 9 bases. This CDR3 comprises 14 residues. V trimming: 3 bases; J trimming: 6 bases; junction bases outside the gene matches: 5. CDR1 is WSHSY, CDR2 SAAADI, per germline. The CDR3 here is CASSDPGQGSEAFF. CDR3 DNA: TGCGCCAGCAGTGACCCGGGACAGGGTTCTGAAGCTTTCTTT.

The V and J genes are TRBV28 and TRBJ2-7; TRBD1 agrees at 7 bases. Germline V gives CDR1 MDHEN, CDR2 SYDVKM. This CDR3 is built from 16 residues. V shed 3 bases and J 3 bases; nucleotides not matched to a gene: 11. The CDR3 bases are TGTGCCAGCAGTTTCCCAACAGGGGAGTATAGCTACGAGCAGTACTTC. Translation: CASSFPTGEYSYEQYF.

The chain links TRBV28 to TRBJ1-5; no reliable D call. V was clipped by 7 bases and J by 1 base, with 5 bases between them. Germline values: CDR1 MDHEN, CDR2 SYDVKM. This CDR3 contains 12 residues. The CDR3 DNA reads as TGTGCCAGCACGGACAGCAATCAGCCCCAGCATTTT. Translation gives CASTDSNQPQHF.

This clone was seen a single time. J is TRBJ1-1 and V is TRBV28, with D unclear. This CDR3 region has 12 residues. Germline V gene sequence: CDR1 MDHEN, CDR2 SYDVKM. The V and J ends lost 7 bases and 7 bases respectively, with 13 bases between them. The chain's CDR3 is CASTFSGVEAFF. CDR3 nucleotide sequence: TGTGCCAGCACGTTCAGCGGGGTTGAAGCTTTCTTT.

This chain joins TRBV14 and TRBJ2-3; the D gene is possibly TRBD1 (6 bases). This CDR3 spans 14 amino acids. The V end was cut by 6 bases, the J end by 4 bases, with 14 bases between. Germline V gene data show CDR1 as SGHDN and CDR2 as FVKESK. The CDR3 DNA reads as TGTGCCAGCAGAAAACAGGGAATCCCAGATACGCAGTATTTT. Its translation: CASRKQGIPDTQYF.

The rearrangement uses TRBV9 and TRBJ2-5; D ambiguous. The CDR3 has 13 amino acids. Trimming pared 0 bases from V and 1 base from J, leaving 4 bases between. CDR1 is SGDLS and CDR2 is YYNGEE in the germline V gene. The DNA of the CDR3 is TGTGCCAGCAGCGTAGGGGGCCAAGAGACCCAGTACTTC. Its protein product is CASSVGGQETQYF.

For the CDR3, the DNA is TGTGCCAGCAGCTTAAGGTTAGACTACGAGCAGTACTTC. As protein: CASSLRLDYEQYF. The chain links TRBV11-2 to TRBJ2-7, with D uncertain. Germline V lookup: CDR1 SGHAT, CDR2 FQNNGV. V lost 2 bases and J 3 bases, leaving 8 bases between the germline ends. The CDR3 length is 13 residues.

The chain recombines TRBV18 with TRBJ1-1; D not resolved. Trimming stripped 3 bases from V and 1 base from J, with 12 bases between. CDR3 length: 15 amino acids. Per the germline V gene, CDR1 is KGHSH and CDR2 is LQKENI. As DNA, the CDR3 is TGTGCCAGCTCACCGGGTGCGCCCCCGAACACTGAAGCTTTCTTT. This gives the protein CASSPGAPPNTEAFF.

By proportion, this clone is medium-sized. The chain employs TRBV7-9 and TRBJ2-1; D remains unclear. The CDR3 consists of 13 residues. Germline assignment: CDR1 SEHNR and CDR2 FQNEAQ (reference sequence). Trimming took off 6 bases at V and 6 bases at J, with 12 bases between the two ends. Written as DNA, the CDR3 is TGTGCCAGCAGGCCGACCAAGGGCAATGAGCAGTTCTTC. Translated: CASRPTKGNEQFF.

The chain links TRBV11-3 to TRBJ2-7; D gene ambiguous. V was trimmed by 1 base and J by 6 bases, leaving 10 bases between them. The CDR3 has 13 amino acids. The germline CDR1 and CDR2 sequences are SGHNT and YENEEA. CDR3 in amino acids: CASSLGEQREQYF. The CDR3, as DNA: TGTGCCAGCAGCTTAGGTGAACAACGCGAGCAGTACTTC.

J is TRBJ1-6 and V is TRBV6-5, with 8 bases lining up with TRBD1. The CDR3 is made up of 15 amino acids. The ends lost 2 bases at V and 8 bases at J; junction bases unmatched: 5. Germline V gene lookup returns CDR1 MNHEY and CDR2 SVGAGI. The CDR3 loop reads CASSYTTGEDSPLHF. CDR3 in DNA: TGTGCCAGCAGTTACACGACAGGGGAAGATTCACCCCTCCACTTT.

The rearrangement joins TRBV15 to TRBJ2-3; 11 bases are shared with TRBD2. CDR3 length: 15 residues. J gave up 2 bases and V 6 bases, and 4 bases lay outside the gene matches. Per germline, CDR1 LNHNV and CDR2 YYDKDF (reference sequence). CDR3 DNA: TGTGCCACCAGGCTAGCGGGGGGTTACACAGATACGCAGTATTTT. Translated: CATRLAGGYTDTQYF. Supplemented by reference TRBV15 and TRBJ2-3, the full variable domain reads DAMVIQNPRYQVTQFGKPVTLSCSQTLNHNVMYWYQQKSSQAPKLLFHYYDKDFNNEADTPDNFQSRRPNTSFCFLDIRSPGLGDTAMYLCATRLAGGYTDTQYFGPGTRLTVL.

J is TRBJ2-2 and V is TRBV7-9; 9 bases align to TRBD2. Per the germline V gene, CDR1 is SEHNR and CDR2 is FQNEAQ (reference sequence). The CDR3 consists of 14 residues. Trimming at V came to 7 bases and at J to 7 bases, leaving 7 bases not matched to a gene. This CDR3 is CASTAGGRSGELFF. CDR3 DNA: TGTGCCAGCACTGCGGGGGGGCGTAGCGGGGAGCTGTTTTTT.

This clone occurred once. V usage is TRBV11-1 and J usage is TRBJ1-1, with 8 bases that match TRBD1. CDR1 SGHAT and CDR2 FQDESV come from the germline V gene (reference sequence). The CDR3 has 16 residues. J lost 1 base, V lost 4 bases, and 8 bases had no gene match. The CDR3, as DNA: TGTGCCAGCAGCTCTGTCGCAGGGGGCGCGAACACTGAAGCTTTCTTT. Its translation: CASSSVAGGANTEAFF.

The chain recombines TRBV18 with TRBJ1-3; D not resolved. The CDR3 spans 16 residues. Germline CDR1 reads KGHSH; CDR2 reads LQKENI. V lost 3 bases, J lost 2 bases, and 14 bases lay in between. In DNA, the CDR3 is TGTGCCAGCTCACCTCAAAAGGTCCCCCCTGGAAACACCATATATTTT. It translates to CASSPQKVPPGNTIYF.

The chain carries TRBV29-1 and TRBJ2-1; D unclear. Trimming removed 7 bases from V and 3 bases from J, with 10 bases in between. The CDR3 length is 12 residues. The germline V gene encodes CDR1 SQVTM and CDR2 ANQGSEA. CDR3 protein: CSGRTNYNEQFF. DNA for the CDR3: TGCAGCGGGAGAACTAACTACAATGAGCAGTTCTTC.